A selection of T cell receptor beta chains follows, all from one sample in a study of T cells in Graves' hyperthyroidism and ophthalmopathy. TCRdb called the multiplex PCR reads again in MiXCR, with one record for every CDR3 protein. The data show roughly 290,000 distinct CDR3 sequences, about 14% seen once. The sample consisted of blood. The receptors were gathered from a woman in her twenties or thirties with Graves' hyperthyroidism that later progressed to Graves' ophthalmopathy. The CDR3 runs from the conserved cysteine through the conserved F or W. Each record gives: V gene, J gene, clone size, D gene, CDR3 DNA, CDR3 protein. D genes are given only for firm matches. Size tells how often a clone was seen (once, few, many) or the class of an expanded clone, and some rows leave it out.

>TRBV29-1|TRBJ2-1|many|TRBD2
TGCAGCGTTGTGGGGGAGGGCCATGAGCAGTTCTTC
CSVVGEGHEQFF
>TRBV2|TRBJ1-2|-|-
TGTGCCAGCACCTGGACCGTATTCAACCCTACCTATGGCTACACCTTC
CASTWTVFNPTYGYTF
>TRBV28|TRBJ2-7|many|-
TGTGCCAGCAGTTTGGCGGATACCCACGGGCAGTACTTC
CASSLADTHGQYF
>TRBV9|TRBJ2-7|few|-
TGTGCCAGCAGCGTAGGGTTCGGCTCAAGCGAGCAGTACTTC
CASSVGFGSSEQYF
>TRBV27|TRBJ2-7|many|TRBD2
TGTGCCAGCAGTTTGATTAGCGGGAGCTACGAGCAGTACTTC
CASSLISGSYEQYF
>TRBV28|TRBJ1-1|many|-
TGTGCCAGCAGTCCCTGGGGGCGGAACACTGAAGCTTTCTTT
CASSPWGRNTEAFF
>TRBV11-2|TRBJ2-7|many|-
TGTGCCAGCAGCTTAGGGGTGGGTAACTACGAGCAGTACTTC
CASSLGVGNYEQYF
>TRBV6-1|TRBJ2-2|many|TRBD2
TGTGCCAGCAGTGAAAGAGTGACTAGCGGGATTCCCGGGGAGCTGTTTTTT
CASSERVTSGIPGELFF
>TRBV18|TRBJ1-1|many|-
TGTGCCAGCTCACTCCAGCCTGTGGCTGAAGCTTTCTTT
CASSLQPVAEAFF
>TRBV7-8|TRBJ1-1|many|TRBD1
TGTGCCAGCAGCCTTGGGACAGCAACTGAAGCTTTCTTT
CASSLGTATEAFF
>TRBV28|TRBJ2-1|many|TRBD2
TGTGCCAGCAGTTTAGGGACTATCTACAATGAGCAGTTCTTC
CASSLGTIYNEQFF
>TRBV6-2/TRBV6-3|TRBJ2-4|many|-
TGTGCCAGCAGTTACGCCAAAAACATTCAGTACTTC
CASSYAKNIQYF
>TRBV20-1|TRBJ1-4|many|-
TGCAGTGCAAGACCATCGGGACCTACTAATGAAAAACTGTTTTTT
CSARPSGPTNEKLFF
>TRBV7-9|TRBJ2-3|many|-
TGTGCCAGCAGCTTCGTTGGGGGGAGAGATACGCAGTATTTT
CASSFVGGRDTQYF